The clone carrying this T cell receptor beta chain appeared a single time. Per the original methods: Amplification from reference gene primers served as the basis for estimated nucleated cell counts. Libraries were prepared by immunoSEQ multiplex PCR; TCRdb keeps only in-frame clonotypes and omits some of them. V and J calls and clone size are given by that table; D and trimming were obtained from the DNA. Among roughly 100,000 clones listed, about 76% were seen once. The CDR3 spans 12 residues. Trimming at V came to 4 bases and at J to 1 base, leaving 1 base not matched to a gene. Germline V lookup: CDR1 SQVTM, CDR2 ANQGSEA. The data were obtained in a study of blood T cell repertoires in COVID-19. Across the whole study: Sites across the United States, Italy and Spain contributed samples from acute and convalescent COVID-19. PBMCs, B-cell-depleted T cells, or T cells were the source of the cDNA or gDNA that made up the material.

This sequence joins TRBV29-1 and TRBJ2-7, with TRBD1 identical over 7 bases. The sample consisted of peripheral blood. This receptor was taken from a man aged 80 or over with acute or convalescent COVID-19. Written as DNA, the CDR3 is TGCAGCGTTGGGACAGGATCCTACGAGCAGTACTTC. This sequence encodes CSVGTGSYEQYF.